The 18 T cell receptor beta chains below were found in one sample sequenced in a study of T cell responses to AZD1222 COVID-19 vaccine. Assay: immunoSEQ multiplex PCR; the TCRdb copy retains only in-frame clones and omits some. The table includes over 70,000 clones, almost 90% detected once. Sequencing used peripheral blood, obtained on day 0 of MenACWY control vaccination. These receptors were collected from an adult in good health.

The chain has TRBV2 and TRBJ2-3; TRBD2 matches at 7 bases. The CDR3 covers 15 residues. J lost 4 bases, V lost 2 bases, and 6 bases had no gene match. Germline CDR1 and CDR2: SNHLY and FYNNEI. CDR3 coding DNA: TGTGCCAGCAGTGAAATAGCGGGTCGGTCAGATACGCAGTATTTT. Its translation is CASSEIAGRSDTQYF.

The rearrangement uses TRBV2 and TRBJ1-1; D not certain. CDR3 length: 14 amino acids. From germline, CDR1 is SNHLY and CDR2 FYNNEI. V gave up 5 bases and J gave up 2 bases, with 12 bases separating them. The CDR3 DNA follows: TGTGCCAGCAGTACTTTCGGATCCAACACTGAAGCTTTCTTT. Protein sequence: CASSTFGSNTEAFF. Looking up the rest from reference TRBV2 and TRBJ1-1 gives the full variable domain: EPEVTQTPSHQVTQMGQEVILRCVPISNHLYFYWYRQILGQKVEFLVSFYNNEISEKSEIFDDQFSVERPDGSNFTLKIRSTKLEDSAMYFCASSTFGSNTEAFFGQGTRLTVV.

This chain joins TRBV4-3 and TRBJ1-2; D is possibly TRBD1 (6 bases). In germline, CDR1 is LGHNA, CDR2 YSLEER. The CDR3 sequence is 16 residues long. Trimming stripped 1 base from V and 2 bases from J, with 14 bases between. The CDR3 nucleotides read TGCGCCAGCAGCCAAGGGCAGGGGTTTGTAAACTATGGCTACACCTTC. Residues: CASSQGQGFVNYGYTF.

This chain connects TRBV19 to TRBJ1-1; no reliable D call. Germline values: CDR1 LNHDA, CDR2 SQIVND (reference sequence). Trimming removed 3 bases from V and 4 bases from J, with 15 bases in between. The CDR3 is 15 amino acids. CDR3 DNA: TGTGCCAGTAGTATTCTAGGGAGCGAACCCACTGAAGCTTTCTTT. This translates into CASSILGSEPTEAFF.

The chain combines TRBV2 with TRBJ1-2; 7 positions match TRBD1. Germline V CDR1 and CDR2: SNHLY, FYNNEI. The CDR3 has 13 amino acids. The J segment lost 5 bases and the V segment lost 6 bases, leaving 6 bases of the junction unmatched. CDR3 in amino acids: CASRGDSPYGYTF. The CDR3 nucleotides read TGTGCCAGCAGGGGGGACAGCCCATATGGCTACACCTTC. Supplemented by reference TRBV2 and TRBJ1-2, the full variable domain reads EPEVTQTPSHQVTQMGQEVILRCVPISNHLYFYWYRQILGQKVEFLVSFYNNEISEKSEIFDDQFSVERPDGSNFTLKIRSTKLEDSAMYFCASRGDSPYGYTFGSGTRLTVV.

The gene calls are TRBV5-5 and TRBJ1-4; D is possibly TRBD1 (5 bases). Germline CDR1 and CDR2: SGHKS and YYEKEE (reference sequence). V lost 4 bases and J 3 bases, leaving 13 bases between the germline ends. The CDR3 is 15 amino acids. CDR3: CASSPGTGANEKLFF. CDR3 bases: TGTGCCAGCAGCCCGGGGACGGGGGCTAATGAAAAACTGTTTTTT.

The V gene is TRBV4-2, the J gene TRBJ1-3, with D possibly being TRBD1 (6 bases). Trimming took off 5 bases at V and 2 bases at J, with 13 bases between the two ends. Germline CDR1 is LGHNA and CDR2 is YNFKEQ. The CDR3 is 15 residues long. CDR3 amino acids: CASSKITGTGNTIYF. Written as DNA, the CDR3 is TGTGCCAGCAGCAAGATCACAGGGACTGGAAACACCATATATTTT.

A note on this clone: At one of its ends the junction is not consistent with the germline gene, which may arise from a read error. The chain uses TRBV4-1 and TRBJ2-2; TRBD2 aligns across 11 bases. Germline-derived CDR1 and CDR2 are MGHRA and YSYEKL. The CDR3 has 15 residues. CDR3: CASTQGTSGTGELFF. Written as DNA, the CDR3 is TGCGCCAGCACCCAAGGGACTAGCGGCACCGGGGAGCTGTTTTTT.

This clone was recorded once. The chain couples TRBV6-5 to TRBJ1-3; D unresolved. CDR1 is MNHEY and CDR2 is SVGAGI in the germline V gene. The CDR3 extends over 14 amino acids. The V and J ends lost 4 bases and 2 bases respectively, with 9 bases between them. CDR3 sequence reads: CASSLSGPGNTIYF. CDR3 coding DNA: TGTGCCAGCAGTTTGTCGGGCCCTGGAAACACCATATATTTT.

The chain links TRBV3-1 (or the pseudogene TRBV3-2) to TRBJ2-6; D assignment may be TRBD1 or TRBD2 (6 bases each). Germline CDR1 LGHDT, CDR2 YNNKEL (reference sequence). V was shortened by 2 bases and J by 4 bases, with 9 bases between the two germline ends. CDR3 length: 15 amino acids. CDR3 nucleotide sequence: TGTGCCAGCAGCCAATGGGGGGCCGGGGCCAACGTCCTGACTTTC. Amino acids: CASSQWGAGANVLTF.

The V call is TRBV15, the J call TRBJ1-1; a weak D match, TRBD1 (6 bases). The CDR3 contains 14 residues. CDR1 and CDR2 (germline): LNHNV, YYDKDF (reference sequence). Trimming took 4 bases from V and 4 from J, leaving 13 bases between them. The CDR3 sequence is CATSTPRGGTEAFF. CDR3 bases: TGTGCCACCAGCACCCCGAGAGGGGGCACTGAAGCTTTCTTT.

This rearrangement joins TRBV2 to TRBJ2-3, with D possibly being TRBD1 (5 bases). Trimming left V 6 bases short and J 3 bases short, with 16 bases between. This CDR3 region has 15 residues. The germline V gene encodes CDR1 SNHLY and CDR2 FYNNEI. CDR3 sequence reads: CASRLQGRRTDTQYF. CDR3 coding DNA: TGTGCCAGCAGGCTTCAGGGCAGGAGAACAGATACGCAGTATTTT.

The chain carries TRBV6-4 and TRBJ2-1; 7 bases are a match to TRBD1. Trimming took 0 bases from V and 2 from J; bases not matched to a gene: 1. This CDR3 comprises 15 residues. Germline V gives CDR1 MRHNA, CDR2 SNTAGT. The CDR3 bases are TGTGCCAGCAGTGACTCAGGGGGCGCCTACAATGAGCAGTTCTTC. It is translated as CASSDSGGAYNEQFF.

CDR3 protein: CASSRRLARGGRNEQFF. The DNA for the CDR3 is TGTGCCAGCAGCCGCAGACTAGCCCGGGGAGGTCGGAATGAGCAGTTCTTC. V is TRBV7-8 and J is TRBJ2-1; TRBD2 agrees at 7 bases. V was clipped by 5 bases and J by 7 bases; unmatched bases: 17. The CDR3 runs 17 residues. Germline lookup yields CDR1 SGHVS and CDR2 FQNEAQ.

The chain is built from TRBV6-6 and TRBJ2-1; TRBD2 matches 13 bases. The CDR3 sequence is 16 residues long. With 2 bases clipped from V and 6 bases from J, the junction kept 4 bases outside the gene matches. Germline lookup yields CDR1 MNHNY and CDR2 SVGAGI (reference sequence). The CDR3 loop is CASSYPTSGGFNEQFF. The CDR3 DNA follows: TGTGCCAGCAGTTACCCGACTAGCGGGGGGTTCAATGAGCAGTTCTTC.

The chain links TRBV19 to TRBJ1-1; TRBD1 agrees at 7 bases. Germline-derived CDR1 and CDR2 are LNHDA and SQIVND (reference sequence). The CDR3 covers 16 residues. The ends lost 4 bases at V and 1 base at J; junction bases unmatched: 9. In DNA form, the CDR3 reads TGTGCCAGTAGTAGGACAGGAGACTACCCGAACACTGAAGCTTTCTTT. Protein: CASSRTGDYPNTEAFF.

The chain carries TRBV7-2 and TRBJ1-5, with D possibly TRBD1 on 5 matching bases. This CDR3 region has 16 residues. Per the germline V gene, CDR1 is SGHTA and CDR2 is FQGNSA. V dropped 6 bases and J dropped 1 base, with 16 bases sitting between them. This CDR3 is CASRLGTLGSNQPQHF. CDR3 DNA sequence: TGTGCCAGCAGACTCGGGACCCTAGGGAGCAATCAGCCCCAGCATTTT.

The chain couples TRBV11-3 to TRBJ2-1, with D possibly matching TRBD1 (5 bases). CDR1 and CDR2 (germline): SGHNT, YENEEA. V was trimmed by 3 bases and J by 3 bases, leaving 15 bases between them. The CDR3 contains 16 residues. The CDR3 sequence: CASSFSWQGIYNEQFF. CDR3 bases: TGTGCCAGCAGCTTTAGCTGGCAGGGTATCTACAATGAGCAGTTCTTC.